This TCR beta chain is drawn from a study of patients and donors after allogeneic stem cell transplantation. This CDR3 is 14 amino acids long. Trimming removed 2 bases from V and 7 bases from J, with 14 bases in between. Using its own MiXCR run on the RT-PCR reads, TCRdb lists one record per CDR3 protein. This sample yields approximately 250,000 distinct CDR3 sequences, of which roughly 13% are seen a single time; around a tenth belongs to the top ten. This clonotype has at least ten counts. The material sequenced was blood, either unsorted or a sorted T cell fraction (not recorded which). This receptor was taken from a human donor who was either an allogeneic HSCT recipient or a stem cell or donor lymphocyte infusion donor (not recorded which). It is not recorded whose cells these are; they may come from a transplant donor. The chain has TRBV12-3 or TRBV12-4 and TRBJ1-2; D is perhaps TRBD1 (5 bases). CDR3 nucleotide sequence: TGTGCCAGCAGTTTAATCGGGGGAGTCGGTGGCTACACCTTC. Residues: CASSLIGGVGGYTF.